A selection of T cell receptor beta chains follows, all from one sample in a study of spatial heterogeneity in lung cancer. Each CDR3 protein gets one entry after TCRdb re-called the 5' RACE reads with MiXCR. This table holds 80,000 to 95,000 distinct CDR3 sequences, roughly 10% found once. This material consisted of PBMCs, taken at surgery. The receptors here all came from a male donor with early-stage non-small cell lung cancer. The CDR3 runs from the conserved cysteine through the conserved F or W. The D gene is left open where the match is weak. Some rows mark clone size as missing; the rest say once, few, many or name a class of expanded clone.

D	V	size	J	CDR3	DNA
NA	TRBV7-6	many	TRBJ2-1	CASSLSGGSYNEQFF	TGTGCCAGCAGCTTATCCGGAGGCTCCTACAATGAGCAGTTCTTC
NA	TRBV28	NA	TRBJ1-6	CASREGKGSSPLHF	TGTGCCAGCCGAGAGGGGAAGGGGAGCTCACCCCTCCACTTT
TRBD2	TRBV6-2/TRBV6-3	many	TRBJ2-3	CASSLLRLAGTDTQYF	TGTGCCAGCAGTTTGCTCCGACTAGCGGGTACAGATACGCAGTATTTT
NA	TRBV3-1	NA	TRBJ2-3	CASSQQGTDTQYF	TGTGCCAGCAGCCAACAGGGTACAGATACGCAGTATTTT
NA	TRBV20-1	few	TRBJ1-1	CSARPGRTRYTEAFF	TGCAGTGCTCGACCGGGGAGAACAAGGTACACTGAAGCTTTCTTT
NA	TRBV20-1	many	TRBJ1-2	CSARRDRNYGYTF	TGCAGTGCTAGACGGGACCGAAACTATGGCTACACCTTC
NA	TRBV20-1	many	TRBJ1-1	CSARDRRGGTEAFF	TGCAGTGCTAGAGATCGGAGGGGCGGCACTGAAGCTTTCTTT
NA	TRBV29-1	few	TRBJ2-7	CSVEVVAYEQYF	TGCAGCGTTGAGGTGGTTGCCTACGAGCAGTACTTC
NA	TRBV2	many	TRBJ2-5	CASSSTVYQETQYF	TGTGCCAGCAGTTCTACAGTTTATCAAGAGACCCAGTACTTC
NA	TRBV29-1	many	TRBJ2-3	CSVEGAETDTQYF	TGCAGCGTTGAAGGGGCAGAAACAGATACGCAGTATTTT
TRBD2	TRBV11-2	many	TRBJ2-1	CASGSTSGGFEQFF	TGTGCCAGCGGTAGTACTAGCGGGGGGTTTGAGCAGTTCTTC
NA	TRBV3-1	many	TRBJ2-5	CATSLSQETQYF	TGTGCCACCTCCCTGAGCCAAGAGACCCAGTACTTC
NA	TRBV7-2	NA	TRBJ1-2	CASSLDPGADYRYTF	TGTGCCAGCAGCTTGGATCCAGGGGCGGACTATCGCTACACCTTC
NA	TRBV28	many	TRBJ2-7	CASSSRTTASYEQYF	TGTGCCAGCAGTTCCCGGACTACCGCCTCCTACGAGCAGTACTTC
NA	TRBV20-1	many	TRBJ1-4	CSANTGRVKNEKLFF	TGCAGTGCTAACACCGGGCGGGTGAAAAATGAAAAACTGTTTTTT
NA	TRBV7-9	few	TRBJ2-5	CASSFPSVPPQYF	TGTGCCAGCAGCTTTCCATCAGTGCCCCCCCAGTACTTC
NA	TRBV2	few	TRBJ2-2	CASSGGGMNTGELFF	TGTGCCAGCAGTGGGGGCGGGATGAACACCGGGGAGCTGTTTTTT
NA	TRBV12-3/TRBV12-4	few	TRBJ1-4	CASSPQAGEGKKLFF	TGTGCCAGCAGTCCTCAGGCGGGAGAAGGGAAAAAACTGTTTTTT
TRBD1	TRBV4-2	many	TRBJ2-3	CASSQDLTGSSTDTQYF	TGTGCCAGCAGCCAAGATTTGACAGGGTCTAGCACAGATACGCAGTATTTT
TRBD1	TRBV6-1	NA	TRBJ2-7	CASSVGTDLSYEQYF	TGTGCCAGCAGTGTGGGGACAGACCTCTCCTACGAGCAGTACTTC
NA	TRBV29-1	NA	TRBJ2-3	CSARGVAGQNTDTQYF	TGCAGCGCTAGGGGGGTTGCGGGACAGAACACAGATACGCAGTATTTT
NA	TRBV3-1	many	TRBJ1-2	CASSQAGVGGYTF	TGTGCCAGCAGCCAAGCGGGGGTCGGAGGCTACACCTTC
TRBD2	TRBV6-6	many	TRBJ2-3	CASTYRAGEITDTQYF	TGTGCCAGCACCTACCGAGCGGGGGAGATCACAGATACGCAGTATTTT
NA	TRBV29-1	few	TRBJ2-1	CSVEGGSWVNEQFF	TGCAGCGTTGAGGGCGGGTCTTGGGTCAATGAGCAGTTCTTC
NA	TRBV10-3	NA	TRBJ2-3	CAISEEDTQYF	TGTGCCATCAGTGAGGAAGATACGCAGTATTTT
TRBD1	TRBV28	few	TRBJ1-4	CASSSQRGLGNEKLFF	TGTGCCAGCAGTTCCCAGAGGGGGCTAGGTAATGAAAAACTGTTTTTT
NA	TRBV7-9	few	TRBJ1-5	CASSLAGTNQPQHF	TGTGCCAGCAGCTTAGCCGGGACGAATCAGCCCCAGCATTTT
NA	TRBV9	few	TRBJ2-7	CASSGPAGYEQYF	TGTGCCAGCAGCGGCCCTGCTGGCTACGAGCAGTACTTC
NA	TRBV19	few	TRBJ2-2	CASSIMATNTGELFF	TGTGCCAGTAGTATAATGGCAACTAACACCGGGGAGCTGTTTTTT
NA	TRBV5-4	many	TRBJ2-6	CASSLAGPARSGANVLTF	TGTGCCAGCAGCTTGGCCGGCCCAGCCCGCTCTGGGGCCAACGTCCTGACTTTC
NA	TRBV15	few	TRBJ2-5	CATSRIPRVSYQETQYF	TGTGCCACCAGCAGAATACCCCGGGTCTCGTACCAAGAGACCCAGTACTTC
NA	TRBV3-1	few	TRBJ2-5	CASSQEGFRLETQYF	TGTGCCAGCAGCCAAGAGGGATTTCGACTGGAGACCCAGTACTTC
NA	TRBV28	many	TRBJ2-7	CASRGTGSLGEQYF	TGTGCCAGCAGAGGCACAGGGAGCCTCGGCGAGCAGTACTTC
NA	TRBV4-2	NA	TRBJ1-4	CASSQDGGRPELFF	TGTGCCAGCAGCCAAGACGGAGGGAGGCCAGAACTGTTTTTT
NA	TRBV5-1	NA	TRBJ2-1	CASSRDLSPYNEQFF	TGCGCCAGCAGCAGGGACCTCTCCCCCTACAATGAGCAGTTCTTC
TRBD2	TRBV4-2	NA	TRBJ2-3	CASSQAELAALTDTQYF	TGTGCCAGCAGCCAAGCGGAACTAGCGGCGCTTACAGATACGCAGTATTTT
NA	TRBV20-1	NA	TRBJ2-3	CSATSGATQYF	TGCAGTGCTACATCGGGGGCTACGCAGTATTTT
NA	TRBV3-1	NA	TRBJ1-2	CASSPTGYYGYTF	TGTGCCAGCAGCCCAACAGGCTACTATGGCTACACCTTC
TRBD1	TRBV12-3/TRBV12-4	many	TRBJ1-5	CASSPGQGAENRQPQHF	TGTGCCAGCAGTCCTGGGCAGGGGGCGGAAAATCGGCAGCCCCAGCATTTT
NA	TRBV12-3/TRBV12-4	few	TRBJ1-4	CASSLLGYEKLFF	TGTGCCAGCAGTTTATTGGGTTACGAAAAACTGTTTTTT
NA	TRBV11-2	NA	TRBJ2-1	CASTRTAPSSYNEQFF	TGTGCCAGCACCCGGACAGCGCCCAGCTCCTACAATGAGCAGTTCTTC
TRBD2	TRBV9	NA	TRBJ2-7	CASSVGGQGLYEQYF	TGTGCCAGCAGCGTAGGAGGTCAGGGACTATACGAGCAGTACTTC
NA	TRBV9	NA	TRBJ1-2	CASSGYGYTF	TGTGCCAGCAGCGGCTATGGCTACACCTTC
TRBD2	TRBV29-1	NA	TRBJ2-1	CSGQGTSGYNEQFF	TGCAGCGGGCAGGGGACTAGCGGATACAATGAGCAGTTCTTC
TRBD2	TRBV29-1	few	TRBJ2-1	CSVEESTGGAEQFF	TGCAGCGTTGAAGAGTCGACGGGAGGCGCGGAGCAGTTCTTC
TRBD1	TRBV9	many	TRBJ2-4	CASSSMDRAIQYF	TGTGCCAGCAGCTCGATGGACAGGGCCATTCAGTACTTC
TRBD2	TRBV10-3	many	TRBJ2-1	CAISESLAGGSEQFF	TGTGCCATCAGTGAGTCACTAGCGGGAGGGAGTGAGCAGTTCTTC
NA	TRBV10-3	NA	TRBJ2-5	CAISGAGETQYF	TGTGCCATCAGTGGGGCGGGGGAGACCCAGTACTTC
NA	TRBV7-2	NA	TRBJ1-5	CASSFRENQPQHF	TGTGCCAGCAGCTTTAGGGAGAATCAGCCCCAGCATTTT
NA	TRBV4-2	many	TRBJ2-1	CASSPAPTVDEQFF	TGTGCCAGCAGCCCGGCCCCGACGGTCGATGAGCAGTTCTTC
TRBD2	TRBV6-2/TRBV6-3	NA	TRBJ2-1	CASLLRLADNEQFF	TGTGCCAGCCTACTTCGGCTAGCGGACAATGAGCAGTTCTTC
TRBD1	TRBV15	few	TRBJ2-1	CATSGETGFNNEQFF	TGTGCCACCAGCGGAGAGACAGGGTTTAACAATGAGCAGTTCTTC
NA	TRBV5-1	few	TRBJ2-7	CASSLDGSGYSYEQYF	TGCGCCAGCAGCTTGGACGGCTCGGGGTACTCCTACGAGCAGTACTTC
TRBD1	TRBV20-1	few	TRBJ2-7	CSARLGTEYYEQYF	TGCAGTGCTAGATTGGGGACAGAGTACTACGAGCAGTACTTC